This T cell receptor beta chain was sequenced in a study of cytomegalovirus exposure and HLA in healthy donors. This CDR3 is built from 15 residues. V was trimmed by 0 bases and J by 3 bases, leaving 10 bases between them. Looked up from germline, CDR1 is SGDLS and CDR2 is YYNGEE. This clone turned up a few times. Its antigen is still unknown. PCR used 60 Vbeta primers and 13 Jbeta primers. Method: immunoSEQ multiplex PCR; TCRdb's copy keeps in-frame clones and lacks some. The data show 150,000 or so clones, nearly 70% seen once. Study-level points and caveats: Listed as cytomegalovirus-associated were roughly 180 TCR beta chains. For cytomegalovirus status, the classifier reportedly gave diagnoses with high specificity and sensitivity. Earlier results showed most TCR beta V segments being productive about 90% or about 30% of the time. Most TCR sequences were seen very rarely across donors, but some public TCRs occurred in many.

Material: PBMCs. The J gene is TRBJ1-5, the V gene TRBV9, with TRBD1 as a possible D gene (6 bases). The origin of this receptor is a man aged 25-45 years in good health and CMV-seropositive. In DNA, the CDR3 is TGTGCCAGCAGCGTAGGGGGGGGGCCCAATCAGCCCCAGCATTTT. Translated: CASSVGGGPNQPQHF.